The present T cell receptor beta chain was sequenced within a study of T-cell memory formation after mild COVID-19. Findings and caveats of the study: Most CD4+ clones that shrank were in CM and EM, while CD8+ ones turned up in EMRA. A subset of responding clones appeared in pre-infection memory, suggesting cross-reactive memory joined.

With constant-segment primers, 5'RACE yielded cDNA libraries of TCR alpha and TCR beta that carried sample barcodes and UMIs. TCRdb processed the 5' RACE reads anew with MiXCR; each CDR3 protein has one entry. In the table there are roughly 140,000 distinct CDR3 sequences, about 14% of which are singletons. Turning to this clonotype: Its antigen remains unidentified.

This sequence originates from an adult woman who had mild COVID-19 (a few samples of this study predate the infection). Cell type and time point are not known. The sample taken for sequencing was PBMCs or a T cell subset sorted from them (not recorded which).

The chain's CDR3 is CASSLELSLLAGELFF. The CDR3 bases are TGTGCCAGCAGCTTAGAGTTGTCCCTGCTTGCCGGGGAGCTGTTTTTT. The rearrangement links TRBV7-8 to TRBJ2-2; no clear D. CDR1 SGHVS and CDR2 FQNEAQ come from the germline V gene. The CDR3 length is 16 residues. V lost 1 base, J lost 6 bases, and 15 bases lay in between.